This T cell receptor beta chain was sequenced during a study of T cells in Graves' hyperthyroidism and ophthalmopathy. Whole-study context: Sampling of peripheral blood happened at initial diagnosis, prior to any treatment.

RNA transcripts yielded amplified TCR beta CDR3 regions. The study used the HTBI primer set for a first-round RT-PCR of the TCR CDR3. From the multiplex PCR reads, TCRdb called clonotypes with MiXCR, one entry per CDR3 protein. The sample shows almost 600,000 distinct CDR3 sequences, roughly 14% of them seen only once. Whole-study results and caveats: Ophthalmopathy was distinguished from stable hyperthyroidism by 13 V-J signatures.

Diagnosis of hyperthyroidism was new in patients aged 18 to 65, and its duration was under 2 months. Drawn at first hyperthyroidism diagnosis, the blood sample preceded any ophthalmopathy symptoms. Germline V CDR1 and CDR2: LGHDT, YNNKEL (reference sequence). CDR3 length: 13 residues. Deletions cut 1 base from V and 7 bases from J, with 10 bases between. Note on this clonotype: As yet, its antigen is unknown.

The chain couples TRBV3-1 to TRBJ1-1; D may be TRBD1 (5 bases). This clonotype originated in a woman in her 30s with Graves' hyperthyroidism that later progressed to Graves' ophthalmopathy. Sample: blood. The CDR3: CASSQGGRVEAFF. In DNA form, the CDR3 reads TGTGCCAGCAGCCAAGGGGGCAGAGTTGAAGCTTTCTTT.